Each of the 26 T cell receptor beta chains below was sequenced from the same sample in a study of PD-1 blockade in classical Hodgkin lymphoma. Libraries were prepared by immunoSEQ multiplex PCR; TCRdb keeps only in-frame clonotypes and omits some of them. The sample yields some 25,000 clones, approximately 80% seen once. There was relapse after autologous stem cell transplantation in every patient, and there was variation in brentuximab vedotin exposure. The material sequenced was peripheral blood mononuclear cells (PBMCs), taken before the second cycle of nivolumab. All receptors come from a human donor with classical Hodgkin lymphoma.

The CDR3 is CASSPMTGQETQYF. Written as DNA, the CDR3 is TGTGCCAGCAGCCCGATGACAGGCCAAGAGACCCAGTACTTC. This chain uses TRBV7-8 with TRBJ2-5; D might be TRBD1 (6 bases). Germline V lookup: CDR1 SGHVS, CDR2 FQNEAQ. V was trimmed by 5 bases and J by 1 base, leaving 11 bases between them. This CDR3 is built from 14 residues.

The CDR3, as DNA: TGTGCCAGCAGCGAGGACAGGGGTCAAGAGACCCAGTACTTC. Its translation is CASSEDRGQETQYF. The chain recombines TRBV28 with TRBJ2-5; 9 positions agree with TRBD1. Germline V gene lookup returns CDR1 MDHEN and CDR2 SYDVKM. The CDR3 has 14 residues. With 6 bases clipped from V and 2 bases from J, the junction kept 4 bases outside the gene matches.

V usage is TRBV15 and J usage is TRBJ1-6; unclear D gene. CDR3 length: 14 residues. With 5 bases removed from V and 9 bases from J, the gap between germline ends came to 14 bases. Germline-derived CDR1 and CDR2 are LNHNV and YYDKDF (reference sequence). CDR3 loop: CATSLPPPGSPLHF. The DNA of the CDR3 is TGTGCCACCAGCTTACCCCCCCCCGGTTCACCCCTCCACTTT.

This clone was found once. This rearrangement joins TRBV5-1 to TRBJ1-2; D call uncertain. V was pared by 1 base and J by 4 bases, with 11 bases between. CDR1 SGHRS and CDR2 YFSETQ come from the germline V gene. This CDR3 region has 14 residues. CDR3 in amino acids: CASSLSLVAYGYTF. In DNA form, the CDR3 reads TGCGCCAGCAGCTTGAGTCTAGTGGCCTATGGCTACACCTTC.

The chain employs TRBV7-8 and TRBJ2-3; a weak D match, TRBD2 (7 bases). Germline values: CDR1 SGHVS, CDR2 FQNEAQ. The CDR3 extends over 15 amino acids. V dropped 5 bases and J dropped 5 bases, with 17 bases sitting between them. CDR3 nucleotides: TGTGCCAGCAGCATCCGCGGGGGCCAGGGAGATACGCAGTATTTT. Encoded protein: CASSIRGGQGDTQYF.

The sample holds a few counts of this clone. This chain uses TRBV9 with TRBJ2-2; unclear D gene. Germline V gene data show CDR1 as SGDLS and CDR2 as YYNGEE. V was cut by 4 bases and J by 6 bases, with 10 bases left in between. The CDR3 covers 13 residues. The CDR3: CASSLTDAGELFF. The CDR3 nucleotides are TGTGCCAGCAGCCTAACTGATGCCGGGGAGCTGTTTTTT.

The chain couples TRBV9 to TRBJ2-5, with TRBD2 matching 9 bases. This CDR3 comprises 16 residues. Germline trimming cut 0 bases from V and 2 bases from J; bases unmatched to any gene: 5. The germline V gene encodes CDR1 SGDLS and CDR2 YYNGEE. The chain's CDR3 is CASSVVGSGGQETQYF. The CDR3 DNA follows: TGTGCCAGCAGCGTAGTTGGTAGCGGGGGTCAAGAGACCCAGTACTTC. The complete variable domain, with remaining parts taken from reference TRBV9 and TRBJ2-5, reads DSGVTQTPKHLITATGQRVTLRCSPRSGDLSVYWYQQSLDQGLQFLIQYYNGEERAKGNILERFSAQQFPDLHSELNLSSLELGDSALYFCASSVVGSGGQETQYFGPGTRLLVL.

This chain connects TRBV2 to TRBJ1-1; D not resolved. The germline gives CDR1 SNHLY, CDR2 FYNNEI. The ends were cut back, 4 bases at V and 3 bases at J, with 9 bases in the middle. The CDR3 runs to 13 residues. The CDR3 nucleotides are TGTGCCAGCAGTGCTTTCTCCCACACTGAAGCTTTCTTT. Protein product: CASSAFSHTEAFF.

The genes are TRBV28 and TRBJ2-1; D gene unclear. CDR3 length: 14 amino acids. The germline V gene encodes CDR1 MDHEN and CDR2 SYDVKM. V shed 5 bases and J shed 0 bases, with 8 bases lying between them. The CDR3 reads CASSAESSYNEQFF. The DNA of the CDR3 is TGTGCCAGCAGTGCGGAGAGCTCCTACAATGAGCAGTTCTTC.

The J gene is TRBJ2-1, the V gene TRBV10-3; possible D gene TRBD2, 5 bases. Looked up from germline, CDR1 is ENHRY and CDR2 is SYGVKD. CDR3 length: 13 amino acids. Trimming removed 4 bases from V and 8 bases from J, with 12 bases in between. CDR3 amino acids: CAISGELWDEQFF. CDR3 coding DNA: TGTGCCATCAGTGGGGAGCTCTGGGATGAGCAGTTCTTC.

This chain uses TRBV2 with TRBJ2-7; D may correspond to TRBD1 or TRBD2 (5 bases each). The germline CDR1 and CDR2 sequences are SNHLY and FYNNEI. This CDR3 spans 13 amino acids. V was cut by 4 bases and J by 7 bases, with 14 bases left in between. CDR3 residues: CASSGAFWGEQYF. DNA of the CDR3: TGTGCCAGCAGTGGGGCCTTCTGGGGGGAGCAGTACTTC.

The chain recombines TRBV6-5 with TRBJ1-6; 7 bases are shared with TRBD1. V lost 5 bases and J lost 10; bases outside the gene matches: 8. The CDR3 sequence is 14 residues long. Germline CDR1 and CDR2: MNHEY and SVGAGI. CDR3 sequence: CASSDIGGASPLHF. CDR3 coding DNA: TGTGCCAGCAGTGACATAGGGGGCGCATCACCCCTCCACTTT.

The V and J genes are TRBV7-2 and TRBJ1-5; D remains ambiguous. Between the trimmed V and J ends, which lost 6 bases and 2 bases, there was a span of 11 bases. This CDR3 has 14 residues. Germline CDR1 and CDR2: SGHTA and FQGNSA. The CDR3 sequence is CASSSQRGNQPQHF. CDR3 coding DNA: TGTGCCAGCAGTTCCCAGAGGGGCAATCAGCCCCAGCATTTT.

V and J are TRBV2 and TRBJ2-7, with a tentative D call TRBD2 (6 bases). Germline assignment: CDR1 SNHLY and CDR2 FYNNEI. The CDR3 runs 15 residues. The V end was cut by 3 bases, the J end by 1 base, with 13 bases between. CDR3 amino acids: CASSDILAESYEQYF. The CDR3 DNA is TGTGCCAGCAGTGATATCTTAGCGGAGTCCTACGAGCAGTACTTC.

The CDR3 is CASSQQDGNYGYTF. CDR3 DNA sequence: TGTGCCAGCAGCCAACAAGACGGAAACTATGGCTACACCTTC. The chain is built from TRBV28 and TRBJ1-2; D gene unclear. V dropped 6 bases and J dropped 2 bases, with 13 bases sitting between them. Per germline, CDR1 MDHEN and CDR2 SYDVKM. The CDR3 is made up of 14 amino acids.

A note on this clone: The sample contains more than one DNA sequence encoding this CDR3. The chain has TRBV7-9 and TRBJ1-2; D gene ambiguous. This CDR3 spans 13 amino acids. V was clipped by 1 base and J by 3 bases, with 6 bases between them. CDR1 SEHNR and CDR2 FQNEAQ come from the germline V gene (reference sequence). CDR3 amino acids: CASSLGVDYGYTF. CDR3 bases: TGTGCCAGCAGCTTAGGAGTCGACTATGGCTACACCTTC.

This clone is termed medium-sized. The genes are TRBV19 and TRBJ1-1, with D uncertain. The CDR3 is made up of 14 amino acids. Trimming took off 5 bases at V and 4 bases at J, with 14 bases between the two ends. Germline CDR1 is LNHDA and CDR2 is SQIVND (reference sequence). For the CDR3, the DNA is TGTGCCAGTAGTTCGTGGACGCTGTTCACTGAAGCTTTCTTT. Its translation: CASSSWTLFTEAFF.

V and J are TRBV4-2 and TRBJ1-2; TRBD1 is a possible D gene (6 bases). Germline V gives CDR1 LGHNA, CDR2 YNFKEQ. The V and J ends lost 5 bases and 0 bases respectively, with 19 bases between them. The CDR3 totals 17 residues. DNA of the CDR3: TGTGCCAGCAGCACTTTCCGGGGTGCAGGGGCTAACTATGGCTACACCTTC. Protein product: CASSTFRGAGANYGYTF.

The chain combines TRBV7-9 with TRBJ2-2; 7 bases agree with TRBD1. Germline values: CDR1 SEHNR, CDR2 FQNEAQ (reference sequence). The V and J ends lost 2 bases and 11 bases, in that order; junction bases with no gene match: 8. The CDR3 spans 14 residues. In DNA, the CDR3 is TGTGCCAGCAGCTTATGGGGACAGCCATTTGAGCTGTTTTTT. It translates to CASSLWGQPFELFF.

The genes are TRBV11-3 and TRBJ2-3; TRBD1 agrees at 10 bases. CDR3 size: 16 residues. V lost 0 bases to trimming and J lost 2 bases; unmatched junction nucleotides: 2. Germline CDR1 SGHNT, CDR2 YENEEA. The CDR3 region is CASSLERQGATDTQYF. For the CDR3, the DNA is TGTGCCAGCAGCTTAGAGCGACAGGGGGCCACAGATACGCAGTATTTT.

The chain joins TRBV28 to TRBJ2-7, with 7 bases aligning to TRBD1. Germline V CDR1 and CDR2: MDHEN, SYDVKM. The trim removed 6 bases at V and 5 bases at J, leaving 16 bases unmatched. The CDR3 extends over 16 amino acids. The CDR3 nucleotides read TGTGCCAGCAGGCCAACCCTCGACAGGGTAGGAAACGAGCAGTACTTC. Translating gives CASRPTLDRVGNEQYF. The full variable domain, in which reference TRBV28 and TRBJ2-7 provide the parts outside the CDR3, is DVKVTQSSRYLVKRTGEKVFLECVQDMDHENMFWYRQDPGLGLRLIYFSYDVKMKEKGDIPEGYSVSREKKERFSLILESASTNQTSMYLCASRPTLDRVGNEQYFGPGTRLTVT.

The chain uses TRBV27 and TRBJ1-2; weak D call: TRBD1 (5 bases). Trimming pared 0 bases from V and 14 bases from J, leaving 10 bases between. The germline V gene has CDR1 MNHEY and CDR2 SMNVEV (reference sequence). The CDR3 contains 11 residues. CDR3 bases: TGTGCCAGCAGTTTATCGGGGACGGGAACCTTC. Protein sequence: CASSLSGTGTF.

The gene calls are TRBV9 and TRBJ2-7, with 7 bases that match TRBD2. This CDR3 spans 15 amino acids. Germline V gives CDR1 SGDLS, CDR2 YYNGEE. With V trimmed by 3 bases and J by 3 bases, 9 bases remained unmatched. Written as DNA, the CDR3 is TGTGCCAGCAGCGCGACTCCCGGGGGGAGCTACGAGCAGTACTTC. Translated: CASSATPGGSYEQYF.

The chain is built from TRBV18 and TRBJ1-5, with D possibly TRBD1 on 5 matching bases. From germline, CDR1 is KGHSH and CDR2 LQKENI. V lost 4 bases and J 5 bases, leaving 9 bases between the germline ends. The CDR3 sequence is 13 residues long. Here the CDR3 DNA reads TGTGCCAGCTCACAGGGGAGGGATCAGCCCCAGCATTTT. Amino acid sequence: CASSQGRDQPQHF.

CDR3 loop: CASSLAGPTNSPLHF. CDR3 nucleotide sequence: TGTGCCAGCAGCTTAGCCGGGCCAACTAATTCACCCCTCCACTTT. This rearrangement joins TRBV7-2 to TRBJ1-6, with D unclear. CDR1 and CDR2 from the germline V gene are SGHTA and FQGNSA. V was trimmed by 0 bases and J by 6 bases, leaving 9 bases between them. The CDR3 runs to 15 residues. The full variable domain, rest sourced from reference TRBV7-2 and TRBJ1-6, is GAGVSQSPSNKVTEKGKDVELRCDPISGHTALYWYRQSLGQGLEFLIYFQGNSAPDKSGLPSDRFSAERTGGSVSTLTIQRTQQEDSAVYLCASSLAGPTNSPLHFGNGTRLTVT.

V is TRBV2 and J is TRBJ2-5, with 8 bases lining up with TRBD2. V lost 7 bases and J lost 1; bases outside the gene matches: 11. Looked up from germline, CDR1 is SNHLY and CDR2 is FYNNEI. The CDR3 totals 16 residues. CDR3 DNA sequence: TGTGCCAGCAAGGGGCGGTTAGCGGGGTTCCAAGAGACCCAGTACTTC. Protein sequence: CASKGRLAGFQETQYF.